This T cell receptor (beta chain) emerged from a study of T-cell reconstitution after alpha-beta-depleted transplantation in children. Study results and caveats: The study reportedly traced alpha-beta T cells about two months after transplant to several hundred expanded graft clones.

Unique molecular identifiers tagged the TCRbeta library. From the PCR reads, TCRdb called clonotypes with MiXCR, one entry per CDR3 protein. The sample contains 75,000 to 80,000 distinct CDR3 sequences, approximately 18% of which appear only once. This clonotype showed up just a few times. Its cognate antigen is unknown. The V end was cut by 5 bases, the J end by 3 bases, with 11 bases between. The CDR3 contains 13 residues. This clonotype originated in a male patient aged 2 to 9 who had a stem cell transplant for acute lymphoblastic leukemia, so the T cells may come from the graft donor. This chain uses TRBV12-3 or TRBV12-4 with TRBJ2-7; either TRBD1 or TRBD2 may fit D (6 bases each). Material: PBMCs, mostly from graft donor cells, obtained 360 days after TCRalphabeta/CD19-depleted stem cell transplant. CDR3 region: CASSPQGLYEQYF. CDR3 in DNA: TGTGCCAGCAGTCCACAGGGACTCTACGAGCAGTACTTC.